A selection of T cell receptor beta chains follows, all from one sample in a study of T cells in Graves' hyperthyroidism and ophthalmopathy. TCRdb re-called the multiplex PCR reads with MiXCR, one entry per CDR3 protein. The sample includes a few hundred thousand distinct CDR3 sequences, approximately 14% of them seen just once. Sequenced sample: blood. The receptors stem from a woman younger than 35 with Graves' hyperthyroidism that later progressed to Graves' ophthalmopathy. Both conserved end residues are part of each CDR3.

J gene,V gene,CDR3 protein
TRBJ2-3,TRBV11-1,CASSAGNTDTQYF
TRBJ2-7,TRBV14,CASSQGVALSYEQYF
TRBJ2-1,TRBV19,CASSGAGVYNEQFF
TRBJ2-2,TRBV20-1,CSATPGQGASGELFF
TRBJ1-5,TRBV28,CASSLRQGSEGNQPQHF
TRBJ1-3,TRBV28,CASSLEYSGNTIYF
TRBJ2-2,TRBV20-1,CSAPAWQGGTGELFF
TRBJ2-6,TRBV30,CACERVGSSGANVLTF
TRBJ2-1,TRBV7-8,CASRSGTGFFNEQFF
TRBJ1-2,TRBV24-1,CATSDRTEVNGYTF
TRBJ1-1,TRBV14,CASSQDRTVTEAFF
TRBJ2-3,TRBV27,CASSSTGWAADTQYF
TRBJ1-5,TRBV5-5,CASSRTVSRDLYPQHF
TRBJ2-3,TRBV3-1,CASSQEGLAERLTDTQYF
TRBJ2-7,TRBV28,CASGGPPYEQYF
TRBJ1-5,TRBV6-2/TRBV6-3,CASSSTIQPQHF
TRBJ1-3,TRBV10-3,CAIGGKTSGNTIYF
TRBJ2-2,TRBV7-9,CASSVQTANTGELFF
TRBJ2-7,TRBV28,CASSLFPGGSYEQYF
TRBJ2-7,TRBV28,CASSFPDRSYEQYF
TRBJ2-7,TRBV28,CASSFGSAGGVEQYF
TRBJ2-7,TRBV29-1,CSVRDRGPGYYYEQYF
TRBJ1-5,TRBV4-1,CASSQDKAGIGGQPQHF
TRBJ2-7,TRBV11-2,CASSLRTSGRGKKEQYF
TRBJ1-5,TRBV27,CASSLLRGNQPQHF
TRBJ2-1,TRBV25-1,CASGSLASAYNEQFF
TRBJ2-2,TRBV5-4,CASSSGTSANTGERFF
TRBJ2-1,TRBV13,CASSRTGLYNEQFF
TRBJ2-1,TRBV7-6,CASSLYDSLWVNEQFF
TRBJ2-7,TRBV3-1,CASSQSPVRTYEQYF
TRBJ1-5,TRBV12-3/TRBV12-4,CASSFNQPQHF
TRBJ2-7,TRBV5-1,CASSRTESSYEQYF
TRBJ2-7,TRBV18,CASSPSGGLNEQYF
TRBJ2-7,TRBV29-1,CSVEGDGSSYEQYF
TRBJ2-3,TRBV7-2,CASSMGLPPSTDTQYF
TRBJ2-1,TRBV30,CAWSVRSGPSYNEQFF
TRBJ2-1,TRBV19,CATRRGQNEQFF
TRBJ2-3,TRBV28,CASSFHVTSATDTQYF
TRBJ2-7,TRBV4-2,CASSQGLAGGYEQYF
TRBJ2-3,TRBV11-2,CASSLGQRDTDTQYF
TRBJ2-7,TRBV14,CASSEGLAGLPPYEQYF
TRBJ2-7,TRBV30,CAWSVEIAGGYEQYF
TRBJ2-1,TRBV20-1,CSARVGPGTGDYNEQFF
TRBJ1-2,TRBV12-3/TRBV12-4,CASSGSRDPRGSYTF
TRBJ2-3,TRBV24-1,CATSAQSPGQGYTDTQYF
TRBJ2-1,TRBV28,CASSFYRGLEVEQFF
TRBJ2-6,TRBV5-1,CASSIGASGANVLTF
TRBJ2-1,TRBV11-2,CASSLGLGNEQFF
TRBJ1-3,TRBV10-3,CAISGISGNTIYF
TRBJ2-2,TRBV19,CASSIRQTNTGELFF
TRBJ2-2,TRBV20-1,CSARAGGGRGELFF
TRBJ2-5,TRBV6-2/TRBV6-3,CASNFRGSGRQETQYF
TRBJ2-1,TRBV25-1,CASSGGWRSYDEQFF
TRBJ1-5,TRBV19,CASTLRGRALKGHQPQHF
TRBJ1-2,TRBV2,CASSGLDRGIYGYTF
TRBJ2-5,TRBV6-1,CASSEDGGGETQYF
TRBJ2-7,TRBV20-1,CSAPLTPKYEQYF
TRBJ1-6,TRBV7-6,CASSLARTGDSPLHF